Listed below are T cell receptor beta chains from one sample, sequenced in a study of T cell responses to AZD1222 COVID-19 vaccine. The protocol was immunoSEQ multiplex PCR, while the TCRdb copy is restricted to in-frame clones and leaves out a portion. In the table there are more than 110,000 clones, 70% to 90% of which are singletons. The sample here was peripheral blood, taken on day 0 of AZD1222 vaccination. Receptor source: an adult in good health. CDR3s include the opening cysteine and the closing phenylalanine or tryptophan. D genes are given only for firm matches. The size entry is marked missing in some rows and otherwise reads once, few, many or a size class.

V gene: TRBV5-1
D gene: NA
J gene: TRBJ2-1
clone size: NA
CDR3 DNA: TGCGCCAGCAGCCCCGAAGGGGGGCCCTGGCAGTTCTTC
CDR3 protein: CASSPEGGPWQFF

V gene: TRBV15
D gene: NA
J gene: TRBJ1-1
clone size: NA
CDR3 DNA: TGTGCCACCAGCGGGGGACAATTAAGGTTGAACACTGAAGCTTTCTTT
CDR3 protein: CATSGGQLRLNTEAFF

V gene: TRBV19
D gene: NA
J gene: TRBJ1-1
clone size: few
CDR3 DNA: TGTGCCAGTAGTATGGGGGGGGGATCCACTGAAGCTTTCTTT
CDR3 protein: CASSMGGGSTEAFF

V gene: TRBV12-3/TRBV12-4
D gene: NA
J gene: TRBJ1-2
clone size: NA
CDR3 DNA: TGTGCCAGCAGGAGAATGGGGTATGGCTACACCTTC
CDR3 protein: CASRRMGYGYTF

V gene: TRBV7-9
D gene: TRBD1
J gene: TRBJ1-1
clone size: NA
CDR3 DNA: TGTGCCAGCAGCTGGACAGGGTTTAACACTGAAGCTTTCTTT
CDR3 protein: CASSWTGFNTEAFF

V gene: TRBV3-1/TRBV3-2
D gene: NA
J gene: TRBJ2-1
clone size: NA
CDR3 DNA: TGTGCCAGCAGCCAGGGACCCCTAGGGGGGTCCTACAATGAGCAGTTCTTC
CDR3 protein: CASSQGPLGGSYNEQFF

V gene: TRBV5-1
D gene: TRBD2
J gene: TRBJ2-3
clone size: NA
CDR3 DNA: TGCGCCAGCAGCTTGGCCAGCGGGGGGGCCGGAGATACGCAGTATTTT
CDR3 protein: CASSLASGGAGDTQYF

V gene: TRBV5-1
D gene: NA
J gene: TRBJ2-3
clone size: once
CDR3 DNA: TGCGCCAGCAGCTTGGAGGGGGAAGATACGCAGTATTTT
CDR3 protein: CASSLEGEDTQYF

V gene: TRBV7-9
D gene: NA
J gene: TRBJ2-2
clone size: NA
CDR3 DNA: TGTGCCAGCAGCTTAGCGGGAACCGGGGAGCTGTTTTTT
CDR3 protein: CASSLAGTGELFF

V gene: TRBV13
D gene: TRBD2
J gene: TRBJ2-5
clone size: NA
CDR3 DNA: TGTGCCAGCAGCTCCCGAGTACTAGCGGGGGGGCCAAAAGGGGAGACCCAGTACTTC
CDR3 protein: CASSSRVLAGGPKGETQYF

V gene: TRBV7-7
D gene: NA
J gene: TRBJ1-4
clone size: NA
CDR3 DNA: TGTGCCAGCAGCTCTTCCGGGACCGCAGGCGAAAAACTGTTTTTT
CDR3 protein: CASSSSGTAGEKLFF

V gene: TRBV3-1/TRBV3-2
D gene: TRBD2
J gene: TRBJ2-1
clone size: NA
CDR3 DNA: TGTGCCAGCAGCCGAGCTGTTAGCGGGCTCTACAATGAGCAGTTCTTC
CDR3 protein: CASSRAVSGLYNEQFF

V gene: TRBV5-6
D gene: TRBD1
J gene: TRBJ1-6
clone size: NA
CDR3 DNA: TGTGCCAGCAGCTTGGAAGTCTCATCCGGGACAGATTATAATTCACCCCTCCACTTT
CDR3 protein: CASSLEVSSGTDYNSPLHF

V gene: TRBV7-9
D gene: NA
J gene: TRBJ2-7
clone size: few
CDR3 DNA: TGTGCCAGCAGCCCTAGACTCGCGTACTCCTACGAGCAGTACTTC
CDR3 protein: CASSPRLAYSYEQYF

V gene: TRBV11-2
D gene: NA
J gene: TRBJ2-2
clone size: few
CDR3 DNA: TGTGCCAGCAGCACCTCGGGCCACACCGGGGAGCTGTTTTTT
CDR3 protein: CASSTSGHTGELFF

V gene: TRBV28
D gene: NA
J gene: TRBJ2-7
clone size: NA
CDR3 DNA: TGTGCCAGCAGTGAAAAGGCGAGAAACGAGCAGTACTTC
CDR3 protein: CASSEKARNEQYF

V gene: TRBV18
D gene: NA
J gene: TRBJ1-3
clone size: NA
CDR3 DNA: TGTGCCAGCTCACAGGTCGACTCTGGAAACACCATATATTTT
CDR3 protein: CASSQVDSGNTIYF

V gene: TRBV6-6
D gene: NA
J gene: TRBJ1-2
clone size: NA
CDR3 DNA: TGTGCCAGCAGTTCCGCTGACTCCCTCGCCAATGGCTACACCTTC
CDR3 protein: CASSSADSLANGYTF

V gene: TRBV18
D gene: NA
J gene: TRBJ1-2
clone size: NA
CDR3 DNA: TGTGCCAGCTCAGGGGGGACCTATGGCTACACCTTC
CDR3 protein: CASSGGTYGYTF

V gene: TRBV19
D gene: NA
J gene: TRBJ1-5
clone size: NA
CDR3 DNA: TGTGCCAGCGTTCGTGGGCAGGGCCGCAATCAGCCCCAGCATTTT
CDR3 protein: CASVRGQGRNQPQHF

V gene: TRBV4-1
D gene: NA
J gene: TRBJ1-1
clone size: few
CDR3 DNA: TGCGCCAGCAGCAGCAAGACAGCGGGCACTGAAGCTTTCTTT
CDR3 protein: CASSSKTAGTEAFF

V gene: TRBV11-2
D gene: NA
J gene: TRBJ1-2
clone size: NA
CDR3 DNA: TGTGCCAGCAGCGCTATCTACGCGCTACAGGGACACTATGGCTACACCTTC
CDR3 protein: CASSAIYALQGHYGYTF

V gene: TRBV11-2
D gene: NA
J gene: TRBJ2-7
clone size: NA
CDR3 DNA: TGTGCCAGCAGCTTAATGCAGGGCCTTTCCTACGAGCAGTACTTC
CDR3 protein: CASSLMQGLSYEQYF

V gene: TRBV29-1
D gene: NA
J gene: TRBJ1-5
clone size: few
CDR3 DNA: TGCAGCGTTGGGGGGGGCATGGGCAATCAGCCCCAGCATTTT
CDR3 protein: CSVGGGMGNQPQHF

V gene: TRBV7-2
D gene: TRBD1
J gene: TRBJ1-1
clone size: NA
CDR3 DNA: TGTGCCAGCAGCCCGACAGGGTACACTGAAGCTTTCTTT
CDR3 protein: CASSPTGYTEAFF

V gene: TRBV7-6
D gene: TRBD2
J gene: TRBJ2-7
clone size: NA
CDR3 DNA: TGTGCCAGCAGCCCAGAAGCGGGAGGAAATGACGAGCAGTACTTC
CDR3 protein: CASSPEAGGNDEQYF

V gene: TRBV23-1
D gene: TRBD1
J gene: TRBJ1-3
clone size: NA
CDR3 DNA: TGCGCCAGCAGTTACCGGGACAGTCCTCTCTCTGGAAACACCATATATTTT
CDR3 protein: CASSYRDSPLSGNTIYF

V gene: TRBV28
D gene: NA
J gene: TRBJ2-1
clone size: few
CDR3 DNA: TGTGCCAGCACCAATCCGTACATGGGTGATGAGCAGTTCTTC
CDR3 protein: CASTNPYMGDEQFF

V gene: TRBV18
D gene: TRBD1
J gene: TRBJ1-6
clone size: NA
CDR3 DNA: TGTGCCAGCTCACCAACTGGACAGGGAGGAAATTCACCCCTCCACTTT
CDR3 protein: CASSPTGQGGNSPLHF

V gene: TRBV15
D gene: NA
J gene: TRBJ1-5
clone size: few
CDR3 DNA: TGTGCCACCAGCCACGGCAATCAGCCCCAGCATTTT
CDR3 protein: CATSHGNQPQHF

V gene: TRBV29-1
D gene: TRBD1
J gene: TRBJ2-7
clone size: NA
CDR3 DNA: TGCAGCGTTGGGGGGACAGACACGACCCACGAGCAGTACTTC
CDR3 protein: CSVGGTDTTHEQYF

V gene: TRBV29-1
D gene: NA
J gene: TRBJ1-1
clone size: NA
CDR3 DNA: TGCAGCGTTACAGGGAACACTGAAGCTTTCTTT
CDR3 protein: CSVTGNTEAFF

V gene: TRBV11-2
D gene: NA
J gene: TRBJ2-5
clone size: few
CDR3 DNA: TGTGCCAGCAGCTTGGAAGTCCGAGGGGGGGCCCAGTACTTC
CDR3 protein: CASSLEVRGGAQYF

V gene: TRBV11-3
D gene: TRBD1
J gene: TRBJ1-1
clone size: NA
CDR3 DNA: TGTGCCAGCAGCTTAGCATACAGGGGACAGAACACTGAAGCTTTCTTT
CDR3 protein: CASSLAYRGQNTEAFF

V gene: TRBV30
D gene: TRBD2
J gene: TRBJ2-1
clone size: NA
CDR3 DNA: TGTGCCTGGAGTGTAGGTCTAGCGGGCCTCAATGAGCAGTTCTTC
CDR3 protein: CAWSVGLAGLNEQFF

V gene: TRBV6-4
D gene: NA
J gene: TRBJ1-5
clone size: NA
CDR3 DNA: TGTGCCAGCAGTGTGGAGGGAGGAGGTCAGCCCCAGCATTTT
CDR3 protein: CASSVEGGGQPQHF

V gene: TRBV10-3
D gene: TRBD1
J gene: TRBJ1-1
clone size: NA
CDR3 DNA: TGTGCCATCAGTGGACAGGGCGACACTGAAGCTTTCTTT
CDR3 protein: CAISGQGDTEAFF

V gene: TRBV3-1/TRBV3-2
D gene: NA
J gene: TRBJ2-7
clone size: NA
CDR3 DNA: TGTGCCAGCAGCGGGGCAGGCTACGAGCAGTACTTC
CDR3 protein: CASSGAGYEQYF

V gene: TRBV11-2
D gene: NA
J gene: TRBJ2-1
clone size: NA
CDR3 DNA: TGTGCCAGCAGCTCACAGCGGGTAACGGGGAATGAGCAGTTCTTC
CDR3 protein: CASSSQRVTGNEQFF

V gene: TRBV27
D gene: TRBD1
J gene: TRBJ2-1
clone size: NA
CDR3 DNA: TGTGCCAGCAGTTCCCTCGACAGGGGGCACTTGGATGAGCAGTTCTTC
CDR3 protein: CASSSLDRGHLDEQFF

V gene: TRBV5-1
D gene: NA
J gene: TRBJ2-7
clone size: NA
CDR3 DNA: TGCGCCAGCAGCTTGGAGTCTTCCTACGAGCAGTACTTC
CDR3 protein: CASSLESSYEQYF

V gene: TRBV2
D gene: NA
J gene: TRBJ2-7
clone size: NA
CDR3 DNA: TGTGCCAGCAGTGAATGGTGGAATTCCTACGAGCAGTACTTC
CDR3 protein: CASSEWWNSYEQYF

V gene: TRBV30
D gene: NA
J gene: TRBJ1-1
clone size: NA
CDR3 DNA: TGTGCCTGCCAAAGGCCCTCGGGCACTGAAGCTTTCTTT
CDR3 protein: CACQRPSGTEAFF

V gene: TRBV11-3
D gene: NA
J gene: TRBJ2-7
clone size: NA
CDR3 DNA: TGTGCCAGCAGCTTAGAGGATGGGGGGGAGCAGTACTTC
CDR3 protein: CASSLEDGGEQYF

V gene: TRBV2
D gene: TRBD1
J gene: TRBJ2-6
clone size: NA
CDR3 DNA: TGTGCCAGCAGTACGGACAGGGATCGGTCTGGGGCCAACGTCCTGACTTTC
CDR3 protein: CASSTDRDRSGANVLTF

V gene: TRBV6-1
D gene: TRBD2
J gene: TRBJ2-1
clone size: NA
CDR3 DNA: TGTGCCAGCAGTGAAATAACTAGCGGGAATGAGCAGTTCTTC
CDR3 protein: CASSEITSGNEQFF

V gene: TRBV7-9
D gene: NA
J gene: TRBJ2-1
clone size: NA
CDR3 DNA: TGTGCCAGCAGCGTCTTAGGGCCCGAGCAGTTCTTC
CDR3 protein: CASSVLGPEQFF

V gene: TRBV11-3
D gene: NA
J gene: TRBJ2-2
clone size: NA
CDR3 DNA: TGTGCCAGCAGACAGGGCGCGAACACCGGGGAGCTGTTTTTT
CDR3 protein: CASRQGANTGELFF

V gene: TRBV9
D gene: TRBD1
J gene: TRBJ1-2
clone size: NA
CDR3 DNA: TGTGCCAGCAGCCCGCGGTGGCTGACAGGGAATGGCTACACCTTC
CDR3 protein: CASSPRWLTGNGYTF

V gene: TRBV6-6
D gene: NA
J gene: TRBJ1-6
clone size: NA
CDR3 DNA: TGTGCCGTCGCCTCCTATAGTTCACCCCTCCACTTT
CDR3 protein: CAVASYSSPLHF

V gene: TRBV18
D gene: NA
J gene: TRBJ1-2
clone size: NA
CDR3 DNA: TGTGCCAGCTCATCAACGGGGGCTAACTATGGCTACACCTTC
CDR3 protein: CASSSTGANYGYTF

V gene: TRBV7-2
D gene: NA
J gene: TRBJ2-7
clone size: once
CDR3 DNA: TGTGCCAGCAGCTCACAGGGCTCCTACGAGCAGTACTTC
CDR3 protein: CASSSQGSYEQYF

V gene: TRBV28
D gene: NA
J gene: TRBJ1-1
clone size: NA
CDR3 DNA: TGTGCCAGCAGTCTTTGGACGGGAGTGAACACTGAAGCTTTCTTT
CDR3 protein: CASSLWTGVNTEAFF

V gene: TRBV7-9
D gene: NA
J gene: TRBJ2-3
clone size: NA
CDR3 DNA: TGTGCCAGCAGCTCCCGGGTCTCCCTAAAAGACACAGATACGCAGTATTTT
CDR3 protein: CASSSRVSLKDTDTQYF

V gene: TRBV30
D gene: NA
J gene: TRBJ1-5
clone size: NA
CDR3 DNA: TGTGCCTGGAGTCCGCCCGTGACAAGATATTATAGCAATCAGCCCCAGCATTTT
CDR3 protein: CAWSPPVTRYYSNQPQHF

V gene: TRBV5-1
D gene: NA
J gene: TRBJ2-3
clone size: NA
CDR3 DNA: TGCGCCAGCCTCCTCATGGGGGCGGAAGATACGCAGTATTTT
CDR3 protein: CASLLMGAEDTQYF

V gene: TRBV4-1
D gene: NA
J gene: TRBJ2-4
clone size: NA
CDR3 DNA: TGCGCCAGCAGCCAAGGAATTGTCGGGGTGCGACAGTACTTC
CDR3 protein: CASSQGIVGVRQYF

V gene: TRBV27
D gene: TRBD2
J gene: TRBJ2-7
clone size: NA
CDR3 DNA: TGTGCCAGCAGTGCCGGGGGGGTAGCAAATTCGGTCTACGAGCAGTACTTC
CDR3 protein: CASSAGGVANSVYEQYF

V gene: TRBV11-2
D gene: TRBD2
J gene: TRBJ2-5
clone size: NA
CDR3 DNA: TGTGCCAGCAGCCCTCTAGCGGGAGAGACCCAGTACTTC
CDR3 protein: CASSPLAGETQYF

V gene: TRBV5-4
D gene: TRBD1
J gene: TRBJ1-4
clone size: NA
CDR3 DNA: TGTGCCAGCAGCTTGGCCGGGACAGGGGCCTCTAGGGCTAATGAAAAACTGTTTTTT
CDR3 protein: CASSLAGTGASRANEKLFF